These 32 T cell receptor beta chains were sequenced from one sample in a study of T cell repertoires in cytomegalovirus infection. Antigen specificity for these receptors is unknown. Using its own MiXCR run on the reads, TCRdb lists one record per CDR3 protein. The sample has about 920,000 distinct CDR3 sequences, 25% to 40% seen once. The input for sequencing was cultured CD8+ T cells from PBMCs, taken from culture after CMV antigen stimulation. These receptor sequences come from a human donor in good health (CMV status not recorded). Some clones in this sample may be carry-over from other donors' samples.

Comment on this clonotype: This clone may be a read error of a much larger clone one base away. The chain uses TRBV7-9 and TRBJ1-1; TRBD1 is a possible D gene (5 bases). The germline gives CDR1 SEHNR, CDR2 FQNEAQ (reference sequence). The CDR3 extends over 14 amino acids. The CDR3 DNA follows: TGTGCCAGCAGCGGTGGAGGGGTGAACACTGAAGCTCTCTTT. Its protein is CASSGGGVNTEALF.

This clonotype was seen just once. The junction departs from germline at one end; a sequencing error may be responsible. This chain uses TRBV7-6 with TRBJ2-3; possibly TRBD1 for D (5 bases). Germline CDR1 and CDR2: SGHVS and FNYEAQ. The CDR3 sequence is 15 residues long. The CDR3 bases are TGTGCCAACAGCTTATTCCAGGGTGGCACAGATACGCAGTATTTT. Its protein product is CANSLFQGGTDTQYF.

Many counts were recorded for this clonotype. CDR3 sequence (DNA): TGTGCCAGCAGTTACGGCCCGTCCGGCGAGCAGTACTTC. Translated: CASSYGPSGEQYF. The genes are TRBV6-5 and TRBJ2-7; D not certain. The CDR3 is 13 amino acids. From germline, CDR1 is MNHEY and CDR2 SVGAGI. V dropped 2 bases and J dropped 6 bases, with 11 bases sitting between them.

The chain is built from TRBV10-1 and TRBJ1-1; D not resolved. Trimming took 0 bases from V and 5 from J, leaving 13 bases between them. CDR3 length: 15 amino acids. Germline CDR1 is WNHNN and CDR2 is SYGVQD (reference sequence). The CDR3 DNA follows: TGCGCCAGCAGTGAGTCGTGGACTCCTCGGACTGAAGCTTTCTTT. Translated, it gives CASSESWTPRTEAFF.

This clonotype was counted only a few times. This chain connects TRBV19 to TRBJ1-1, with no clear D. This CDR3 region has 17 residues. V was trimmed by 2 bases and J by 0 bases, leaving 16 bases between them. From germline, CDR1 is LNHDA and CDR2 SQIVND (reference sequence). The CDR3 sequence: CASSIQAIKHMNTEAFF. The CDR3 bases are TGTGCCAGTAGTATACAGGCGATCAAGCACATGAACACTGAAGCTTTCTTT.

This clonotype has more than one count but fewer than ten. CDR3 in amino acids: CASSLGIQNEQFF. CDR3 nucleotides: TGTGCCAGCAGTTTAGGTATTCAGAATGAGCAGTTCTTC. The chain combines TRBV27 with TRBJ2-1, with D unresolved. Trimming pared 2 bases from V and 7 bases from J, leaving 9 bases between. From germline, CDR1 is MNHEY and CDR2 SMNVEV (reference sequence). The length of the CDR3 is 13 residues.

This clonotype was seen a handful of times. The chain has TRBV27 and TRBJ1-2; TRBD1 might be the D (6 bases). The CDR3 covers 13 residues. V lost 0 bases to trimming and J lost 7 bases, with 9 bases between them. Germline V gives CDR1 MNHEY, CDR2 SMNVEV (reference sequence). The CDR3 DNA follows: TGTGCCAGCAGTTTATCGGAGGGGGTTGGCTACACCTTC. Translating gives CASSLSEGVGYTF.

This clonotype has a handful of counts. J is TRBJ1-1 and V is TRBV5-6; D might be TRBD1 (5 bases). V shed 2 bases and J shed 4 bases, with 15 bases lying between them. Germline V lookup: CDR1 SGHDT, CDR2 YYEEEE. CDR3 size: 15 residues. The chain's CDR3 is CASSFGTSRGTEAFF. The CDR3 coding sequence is TGTGCCAGCAGCTTTGGGACTTCCCGCGGCACTGAAGCTTTCTTT. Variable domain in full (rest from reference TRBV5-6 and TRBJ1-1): DAGVTQSPTHLIKTRGQQVTLRCSPKSGHDTVSWYQQALGQGPQFIFQYYEEEERQRGNFPDRFSGHQFPNYSSELNVNALLLGDSALYLCASSFGTSRGTEAFFGQGTRLTVV.

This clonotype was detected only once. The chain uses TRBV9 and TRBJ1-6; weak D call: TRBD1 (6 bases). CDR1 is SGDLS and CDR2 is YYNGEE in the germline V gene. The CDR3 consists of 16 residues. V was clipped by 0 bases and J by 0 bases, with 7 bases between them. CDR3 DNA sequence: TGTGCCAGCAGCGTAGGGACAGCCTCCTATAATTCACCCCTCCACTTT. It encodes CASSVGTASYNSPLHF. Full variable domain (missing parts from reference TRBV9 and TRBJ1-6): DSGVTQTPKHLITATGQRVTLRCSPRSGDLSVYWYQQSLDQGLQFLIQYYNGEERAKGNILERFSAQQFPDLHSELNLSSLELGDSALYFCASSVGTASYNSPLHFGNGTRLTVT.

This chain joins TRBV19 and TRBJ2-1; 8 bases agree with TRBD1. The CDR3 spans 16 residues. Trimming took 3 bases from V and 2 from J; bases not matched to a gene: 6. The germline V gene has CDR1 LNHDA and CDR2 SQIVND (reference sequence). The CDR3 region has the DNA TGTGCCAGTAGTATCAGGACAGGGACGGCCTACAATGAGCAGTTCTTC. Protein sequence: CASSIRTGTAYNEQFF. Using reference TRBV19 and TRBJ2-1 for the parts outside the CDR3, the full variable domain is DGGITQSPKYLFRKEGQNVTLSCEQNLNHDAMYWYRQDPGQGLRLIYYSQIVNDFQKGDIAEGYSVSREKKESFPLTVTSAQKNPTAFYLCASSIRTGTAYNEQFFGPGTRLTVL.

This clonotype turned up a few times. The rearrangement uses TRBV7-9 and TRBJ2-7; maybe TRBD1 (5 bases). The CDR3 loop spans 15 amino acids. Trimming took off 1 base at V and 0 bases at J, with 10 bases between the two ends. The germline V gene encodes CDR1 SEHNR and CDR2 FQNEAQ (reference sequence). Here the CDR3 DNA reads TGTGCCAGCAGCTTAGTATATGACAGCTCCTACGAGCAGTACTTC. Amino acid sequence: CASSLVYDSSYEQYF.

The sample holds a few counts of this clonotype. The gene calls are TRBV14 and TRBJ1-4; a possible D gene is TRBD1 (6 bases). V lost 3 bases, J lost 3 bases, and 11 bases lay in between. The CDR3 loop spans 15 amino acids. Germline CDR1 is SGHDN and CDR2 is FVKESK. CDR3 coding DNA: TGTGCCAGCAGCCAGCGGACAGCATCTAATGAAAAACTGTTTTTT. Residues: CASSQRTASNEKLFF.

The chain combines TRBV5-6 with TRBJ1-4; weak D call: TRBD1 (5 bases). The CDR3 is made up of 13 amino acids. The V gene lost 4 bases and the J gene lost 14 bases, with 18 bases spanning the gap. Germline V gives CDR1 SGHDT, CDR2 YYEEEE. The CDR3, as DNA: TGTGCCAGCAGCCCGGGGACCGCCGAGCGTCTGTTTTTT. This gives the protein CASSPGTAERLFF. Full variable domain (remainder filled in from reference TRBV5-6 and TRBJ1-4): DAGVTQSPTHLIKTRGQQVTLRCSPKSGHDTVSWYQQALGQGPQFIFQYYEEEERQRGNFPDRFSGHQFPNYSSELNVNALLLGDSALYLCASSPGTAERLFFGSGTQLSVL.

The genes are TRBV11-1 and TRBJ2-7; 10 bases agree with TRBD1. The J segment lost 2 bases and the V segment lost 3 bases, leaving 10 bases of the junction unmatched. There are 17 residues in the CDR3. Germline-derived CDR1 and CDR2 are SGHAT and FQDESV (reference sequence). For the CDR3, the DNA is TGTGCCAGCAGCTTCGGGACAGGGGCCAATCTCGCCTACGAGCAGTACTTC. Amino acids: CASSFGTGANLAYEQYF.

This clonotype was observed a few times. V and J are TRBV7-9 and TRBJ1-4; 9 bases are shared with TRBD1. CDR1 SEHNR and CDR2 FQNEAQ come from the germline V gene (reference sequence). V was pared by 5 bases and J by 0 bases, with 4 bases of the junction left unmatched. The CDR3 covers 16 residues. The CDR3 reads CASSPGQGPTNEKLFF. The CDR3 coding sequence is TGTGCCAGCAGCCCCGGACAGGGGCCAACTAATGAAAAACTGTTTTTT. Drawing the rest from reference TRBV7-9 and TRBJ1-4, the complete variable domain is DTGVSQNPRHKITKRGQNVTFRCDPISEHNRLYWYRQTLGQGPEFLTYFQNEAQLEKSRLLSDRFSAERPKGSFSTLEIQRTEQGDSAMYLCASSPGQGPTNEKLFFGSGTQLSVL.

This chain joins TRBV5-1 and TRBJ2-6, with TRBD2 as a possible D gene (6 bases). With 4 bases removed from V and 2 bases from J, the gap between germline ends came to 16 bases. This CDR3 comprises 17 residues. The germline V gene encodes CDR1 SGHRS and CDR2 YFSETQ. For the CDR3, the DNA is TGCGCCAGCAGCGGGCGGGACCACGGGACTGGGGCCAACGTCCTGACTTTC. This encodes CASSGRDHGTGANVLTF.

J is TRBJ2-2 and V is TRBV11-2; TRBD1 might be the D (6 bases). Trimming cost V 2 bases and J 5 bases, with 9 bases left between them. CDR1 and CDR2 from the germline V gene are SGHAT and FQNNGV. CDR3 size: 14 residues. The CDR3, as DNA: TGTGCCAGCAGCTTATGGGGGCGGACCGGGGAGCTGTTTTTT. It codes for CASSLWGRTGELFF.

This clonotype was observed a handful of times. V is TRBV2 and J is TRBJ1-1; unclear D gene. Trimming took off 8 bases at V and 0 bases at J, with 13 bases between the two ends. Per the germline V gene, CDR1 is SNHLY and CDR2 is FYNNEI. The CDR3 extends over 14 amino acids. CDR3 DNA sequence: TGTGCCAGCCCTCAACCGACCTTGAACACTGAAGCTTTCTTT. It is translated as CASPQPTLNTEAFF.

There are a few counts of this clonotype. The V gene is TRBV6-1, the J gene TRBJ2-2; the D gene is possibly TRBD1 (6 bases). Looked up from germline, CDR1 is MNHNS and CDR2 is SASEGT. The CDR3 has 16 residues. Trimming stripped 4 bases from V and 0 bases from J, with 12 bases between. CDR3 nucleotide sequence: TGTGCCAGCAGTGGGGGGCCGAATCCGAACACCGGGGAGCTGTTTTTT. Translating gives CASSGGPNPNTGELFF.

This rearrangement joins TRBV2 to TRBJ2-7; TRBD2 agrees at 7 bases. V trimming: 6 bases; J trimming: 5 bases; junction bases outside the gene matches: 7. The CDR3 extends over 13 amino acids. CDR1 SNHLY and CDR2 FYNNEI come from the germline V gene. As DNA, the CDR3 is TGTGCCAGCAGAGACGGGAGGATGAACGAGCAGTACTTC. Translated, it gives CASRDGRMNEQYF.

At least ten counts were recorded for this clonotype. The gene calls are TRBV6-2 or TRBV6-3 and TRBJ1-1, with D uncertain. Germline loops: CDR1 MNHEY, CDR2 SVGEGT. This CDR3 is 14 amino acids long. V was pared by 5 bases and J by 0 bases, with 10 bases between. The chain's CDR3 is CASSRQSMNTEAFF. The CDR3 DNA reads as TGTGCCAGCAGTAGGCAGTCGATGAACACTGAAGCTTTCTTT.

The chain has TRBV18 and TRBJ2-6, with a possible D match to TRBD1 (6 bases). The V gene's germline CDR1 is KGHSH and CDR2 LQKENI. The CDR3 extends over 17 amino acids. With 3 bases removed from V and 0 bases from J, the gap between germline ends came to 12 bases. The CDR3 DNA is TGTGCCAGCTCACCTAGGGACATTCACTCTGGGGCCAACGTCCTGACTTTC. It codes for CASSPRDIHSGANVLTF.

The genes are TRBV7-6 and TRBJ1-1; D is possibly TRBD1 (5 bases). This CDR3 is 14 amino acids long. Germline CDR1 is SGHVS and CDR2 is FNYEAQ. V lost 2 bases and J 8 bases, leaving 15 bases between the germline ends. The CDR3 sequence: CASSLMGPRSEAFF. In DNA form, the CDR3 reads TGTGCCAGCAGCTTAATGGGACCTCGTTCGGAAGCTTTCTTT.

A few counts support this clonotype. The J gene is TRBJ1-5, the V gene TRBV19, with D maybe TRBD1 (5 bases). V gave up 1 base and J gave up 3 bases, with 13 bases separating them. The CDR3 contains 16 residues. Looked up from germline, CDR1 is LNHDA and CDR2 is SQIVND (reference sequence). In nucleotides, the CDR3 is TGTGCCAGTAGTATAGGAGCCAGGGCCTACAATCAGCCCCAGCATTTT. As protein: CASSIGARAYNQPQHF. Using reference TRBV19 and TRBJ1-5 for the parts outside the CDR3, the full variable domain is DGGITQSPKYLFRKEGQNVTLSCEQNLNHDAMYWYRQDPGQGLRLIYYSQIVNDFQKGDIAEGYSVSREKKESFPLTVTSAQKNPTAFYLCASSIGARAYNQPQHFGDGTRLSIL.

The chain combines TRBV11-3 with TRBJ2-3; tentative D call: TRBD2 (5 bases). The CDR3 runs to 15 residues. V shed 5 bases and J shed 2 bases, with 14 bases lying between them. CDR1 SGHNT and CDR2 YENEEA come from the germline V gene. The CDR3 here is CASSQRTGNTDTQYF. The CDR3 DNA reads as TGTGCCAGCAGCCAAAGGACCGGGAACACAGATACGCAGTATTTT.

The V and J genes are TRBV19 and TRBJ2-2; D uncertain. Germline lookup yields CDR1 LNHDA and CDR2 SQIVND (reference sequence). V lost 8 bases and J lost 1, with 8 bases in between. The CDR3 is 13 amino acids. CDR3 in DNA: TGTGCCAGTCACTTCTGGAACACCGGGGAGCTGTTTTTT. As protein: CASHFWNTGELFF.

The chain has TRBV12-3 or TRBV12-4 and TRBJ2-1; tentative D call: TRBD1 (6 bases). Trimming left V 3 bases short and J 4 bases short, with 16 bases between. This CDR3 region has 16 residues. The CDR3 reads CASSLTLQGPYNEQFF. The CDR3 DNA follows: TGTGCCAGCAGTTTGACCTTACAGGGACCGTACAATGAGCAGTTCTTC.

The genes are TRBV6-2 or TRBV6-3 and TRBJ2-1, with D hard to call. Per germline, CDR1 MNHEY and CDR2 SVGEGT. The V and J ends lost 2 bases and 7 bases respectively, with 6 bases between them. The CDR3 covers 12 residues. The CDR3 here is CASSYVENEQFF. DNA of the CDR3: TGTGCCAGCAGTTACGTGGAAAATGAGCAGTTCTTC.

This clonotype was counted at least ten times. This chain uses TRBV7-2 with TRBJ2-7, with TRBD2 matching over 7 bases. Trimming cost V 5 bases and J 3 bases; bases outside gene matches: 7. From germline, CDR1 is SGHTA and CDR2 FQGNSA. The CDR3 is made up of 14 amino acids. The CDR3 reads CASSPGTTNYEQYV. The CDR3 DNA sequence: TGTGCCAGCAGCCCCGGGACTACAAACTACGAGCAGTACGTC.

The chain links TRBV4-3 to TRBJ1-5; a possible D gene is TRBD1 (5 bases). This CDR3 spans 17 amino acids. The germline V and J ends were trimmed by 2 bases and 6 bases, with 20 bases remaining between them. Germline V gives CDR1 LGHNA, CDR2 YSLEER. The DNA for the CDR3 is TGCGCCAGCAGCCAATATTTAACCGACAGTAAGATTCAGCCCCAGCATTTT. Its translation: CASSQYLTDSKIQPQHF.

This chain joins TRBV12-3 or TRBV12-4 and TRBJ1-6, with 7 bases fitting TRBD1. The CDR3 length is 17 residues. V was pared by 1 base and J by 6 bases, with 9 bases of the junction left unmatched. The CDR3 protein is CASSLGQTGFVNSPLHF. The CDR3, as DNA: TGTGCCAGCAGTTTAGGACAGACAGGGTTTGTTAATTCACCCCTCCACTTT.

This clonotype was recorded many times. The CDR3 reads CASSHTGARNQPQHF. DNA of the CDR3: TGTGCCAGCAGCCATACAGGGGCCCGAAATCAGCCCCAGCATTTT. This chain links TRBV7-8 with TRBJ1-5; TRBD1 agrees at 7 bases. CDR1 and CDR2 from the germline V gene are SGHVS and FQNEAQ. Trimming cost V 5 bases and J 4 bases; bases outside gene matches: 8. The CDR3 consists of 15 residues.